This TCR beta chain was identified in a study of blood T cell repertoires in COVID-19. The wider study: COVID-19 samples collected from the United States, Italy and Spain covered acute and convalescent phases. Sample material is recorded as cDNA or gDNA derived from T cells, B-cell-depleted T cells, or PBMCs.

Authors' methods: Reference gene primer amplification in the assay estimated nucleated cell counts. Clones were sequenced by immunoSEQ multiplex PCR, and TCRdb holds only the in-frame ones, with some missing. For V, J and clone size, that table is used; D and trimming come from the DNA. The sample includes some 71,000 clones, 90% of them seen just once. This CDR3 region has 17 residues. J gave up 3 bases and V 3 bases, and 8 bases lay outside the gene matches. The germline CDR1 and CDR2 sequences are ENHRY and SYGVKD. The sequenced sample consisted of peripheral blood. This clonotype was obtained from a woman between 18 and 29 years old with acute or convalescent COVID-19. This chain joins TRBV10-3 and TRBJ2-3, with 11 bases identical to TRBD2. The CDR3 region has the DNA TGTGCCATCAGTGACCTTGGCCTAGCGGGGGGTACAGATACGCAGTATTTT. It codes for CAISDLGLAGGTDTQYF.